A single sample is the source of the 8 T cell receptor beta chains below, sequenced in a study of blood T cells in healthy people across ages. Next came a second PCR, run for about 6 to 11 cycles, which used a sample-barcoded 5' primer along with a J-beta primer mix. TCRdb re-called the 5' RACE reads through MiXCR, storing one row per CDR3 protein. The data show 920,000 or so distinct CDR3 sequences, more than 35% seen once. The sequencing input was blood. The receptor source for this set is an older woman in good health.

This clonotype was observed a handful of times. This rearrangement joins TRBV7-9 to TRBJ2-4, with TRBD2 matching 11 bases. V lost 7 bases and J lost 13; bases outside the gene matches: 15. Germline CDR1 is SEHNR and CDR2 is FQNEAQ (reference sequence). CDR3 size: 15 residues. Here the CDR3 DNA reads TGTGCCAGCACCGAGACTAGCGGGACTAAGGTTGAGCAGTACTTC. This translates into CASTETSGTKVEQYF. Variable domain in full (rest from reference TRBV7-9 and TRBJ2-4): DTGVSQNPRHKITKRGQNVTFRCDPISEHNRLYWYRQTLGQGPEFLTYFQNEAQLEKSRLLSDRFSAERPKGSFSTLEIQRTEQGDSAMYLCASTETSGTKVEQYFGAGTRLSVL.

The genes are TRBV25-1 and TRBJ2-7; the match to TRBD1 covers 8 bases. V lost 5 bases and J lost 6; bases outside the gene matches: 12. CDR1 and CDR2 from the germline V gene are MGHDK and SYGVNS. This CDR3 spans 15 amino acids. CDR3 DNA: TGTGCCAGCAGTCCCGGCGACAGGGGAGTAGGCGAGCAGTACTTC. Translation gives CASSPGDRGVGEQYF.

CDR3 nucleotides: TGTGCCAGCAGTTACAAGGACAGCCACCCCTACGAGCAGTACTTC. Translated: CASSYKDSHPYEQYF. The chain is built from TRBV6-2 or TRBV6-3 and TRBJ2-7, with D tentatively TRBD1 (6 bases). Germline lookup yields CDR1 MNHEY and CDR2 SVGEGT. Trimming stripped 2 bases from V and 2 bases from J, with 13 bases between. This CDR3 comprises 15 residues.

Only a few counts were recorded for this clonotype. The rearrangement uses TRBV20-1 and TRBJ1-6; maybe TRBD1 (6 bases). Germline V gene sequence: CDR1 DFQATT, CDR2 SNEGSKA (reference sequence). V was clipped by 5 bases and J by 10 bases, with 12 bases between them. The CDR3 is 12 amino acids. CDR3 loop: CSAFTGNSPLHF. The CDR3 nucleotides are TGCAGTGCTTTTACAGGGAACTCACCCCTCCACTTT.

This clonotype appeared once. The CDR3 DNA is TGCAGTGCTAGAGACCCACAGGGGGCATCCTACAATGAGCAGTTCTTC. This codes for CSARDPQGASYNEQFF. The J gene is TRBJ2-1, the V gene TRBV20-1; 9 nucleotides match TRBD1. Germline CDR1 is DFQATT and CDR2 is SNEGSKA (reference sequence). The CDR3 consists of 16 residues. V dropped 0 bases and J dropped 1; count of bases not matched to a gene: 4.

The V gene is TRBV3-1, the J gene TRBJ2-2; D assignment may be TRBD1 or TRBD2 (5 bases each). Trimming left V 1 base short and J 4 bases short, with 10 bases between. The germline V gene has CDR1 LGHDT and CDR2 YNNKEL (reference sequence). This CDR3 is built from 15 residues. DNA of the CDR3: TGTGCCAGCAGCCAAGGATGGGGGAGCACCGGGGAGCTGTTTTTT. Encoded protein: CASSQGWGSTGELFF.

The chain employs TRBV29-1 and TRBJ2-4; a weak D match, TRBD2 (6 bases). Germline loops: CDR1 SQVTM, CDR2 ANQGSEA. V was cut by 4 bases and J by 1 base, with 23 bases left in between. The CDR3 consists of 18 residues. CDR3 loop: CSVVKGGPASVAKNIQYF. CDR3 DNA sequence: TGCAGCGTTGTTAAGGGAGGTCCGGCGAGTGTCGCCAAAAACATTCAGTACTTC.

The V gene is TRBV29-1, the J gene TRBJ2-3; 8 positions agree with TRBD2. The CDR3 sequence is 15 residues long. In germline, CDR1 is SQVTM, CDR2 ANQGSEA. V lost 7 bases, J lost 4 bases, and 13 bases stayed unmatched. In nucleotides, the CDR3 is TGCAGCGCACACCGACTAGCGTCTAAGGCAGATACGCAGTATTTT. It is translated as CSAHRLASKADTQYF.